This TCR beta chain was sequenced during a study of early T cells in non-severe SARS-CoV-2 infection. CDR1 SGHNT and CDR2 YYREEE come from the germline V gene (reference sequence). Trimming pared 2 bases from V and 5 bases from J, leaving 16 bases between. The CDR3 is made up of 15 amino acids. The table lists this clonotype with many counts. Via MiXCR, TCRdb re-called the 5' RACE reads, giving one row per CDR3 protein. The table has roughly 75,000 distinct CDR3 sequences, about 10% seen once. J is TRBJ1-2 and V is TRBV5-4; perhaps TRBD1 as D (5 bases). The TCR was taken from an adult who was a healthcare worker with PCR-confirmed SARS-CoV-2 infection or an uninfected control (not recorded which). The specimen sequenced was whole blood. CDR3 DNA: TGTGCCAGCAGCTTCATTGCGGGACGGCAATATGGCTACACCTTC. Protein sequence: CASSFIAGRQYGYTF.